Listed below are T cell receptor beta chains from one sample, sequenced in a study of shared clonotypes between healthy human individuals. Data came from immunoSEQ multiplex PCR; TCRdb stores just in-frame clones and leaves some out. This sample yields a few million clones, of which approximately 90% are seen a single time; under 0.15% belongs to the top ten. The sample taken for sequencing was naive CD4+ T cells sorted from blood. The receptors were gathered from a man aged 18-30 years in good health. CDR3s include the opening cysteine and the closing phenylalanine or tryptophan. Each record gives: D gene, clone size, V gene, J gene, CDR3 DNA, CDR3 protein. A D gene is named only where the DNA matches it firmly. A clone size is listed for some rows: how often the clone was seen (once, few, many), or a class if it is expanded.

D: TRBD1
size: NA
V: TRBV2
J: TRBJ2-7
DNA: TGTGCCAGCATTAGGGACAGCTCCTACGAGCAGTACTTC
CDR3: CASIRDSSYEQYF

D: NA
size: NA
V: TRBV11-2
J: TRBJ2-7
DNA: TGTGCCAGCAGCTTATCTAGGGGGGAGCAGTACTTC
CDR3: CASSLSRGEQYF

D: TRBD1
size: NA
V: TRBV15
J: TRBJ1-5
DNA: TGTGCCACCAGCATACCACCGGGACAGGGGGCCCGGAATCAGCCCCAGCATTTT
CDR3: CATSIPPGQGARNQPQHF

D: TRBD1
size: NA
V: TRBV5-1
J: TRBJ1-1
DNA: TGCGCCAGCAGCTGGAGGACAGGGGGCGTCACTGAAGCTTTCTTT
CDR3: CASSWRTGGVTEAFF

D: NA
size: NA
V: TRBV2
J: TRBJ2-7
DNA: TGTGCCAGGGGACTGGCGGGCGAGCAGTACTTC
CDR3: CARGLAGEQYF

D: NA
size: NA
V: TRBV11-2
J: TRBJ1-2
DNA: TGTGCCAGCAGACCCACCCCGGGCGGGGGGAACTATGGCTACACCTTC
CDR3: CASRPTPGGGNYGYTF

D: NA
size: few
V: TRBV7-2
J: TRBJ1-2
DNA: TGTGCCAGCAGCTTAGAGTACGTGGACTATGGCTACACCTTC
CDR3: CASSLEYVDYGYTF

D: TRBD1
size: NA
V: TRBV7-2
J: TRBJ2-7
DNA: TGTGCCAGCAGCCAGGGACAGGGGGCCTACGAGCAGTACTTC
CDR3: CASSQGQGAYEQYF

D: NA
size: NA
V: TRBV9
J: TRBJ2-3
DNA: TGTGCCAGCAGCCCTTCACTAGGCGGAGATACGCAGTATTTT
CDR3: CASSPSLGGDTQYF

D: TRBD1
size: once
V: TRBV27
J: TRBJ2-2
DNA: TGTGCCAGCAGTTTATCGGACAGGGGGGCCCGAGGGGAGCTGTTTTTT
CDR3: CASSLSDRGARGELFF

D: NA
size: once
V: TRBV7-9
J: TRBJ2-7
DNA: TGTGCCAGCAGCCTCTATTCGGGGTACGAGCAGTACTTC
CDR3: CASSLYSGYEQYF

D: NA
size: NA
V: TRBV9
J: TRBJ1-3
DNA: TGTGCCAGCAGTCGCGGAGGGTTGGAAAACACCATATATTTT
CDR3: CASSRGGLENTIYF

D: TRBD1
size: once
V: TRBV28
J: TRBJ1-4
DNA: TGTGCCAGCAGGCTTACGGACAGGGGGAAGTTGAGTGAAAAACTGTTTTTT
CDR3: CASRLTDRGKLSEKLFF

D: TRBD1
size: NA
V: TRBV9
J: TRBJ2-2
DNA: TGTGCCAGCAGCGCCCGGGACAGGAACACCGGGGAGCTGTTTTTT
CDR3: CASSARDRNTGELFF

D: TRBD1
size: NA
V: TRBV7-8
J: TRBJ1-1
DNA: TGTGCCAGCAGCCCTCGACAGGGAGGTGGAAACACTGAAGCTTTCTTT
CDR3: CASSPRQGGGNTEAFF

D: NA
size: NA
V: TRBV28
J: TRBJ2-7
DNA: TGTGCCAGCAGTTTCAAGGGACTGACCTCCTACGAGCAGTACTTC
CDR3: CASSFKGLTSYEQYF

D: TRBD1
size: NA
V: TRBV5-1
J: TRBJ1-1
DNA: TGCGCCAGCAGCTTTACCCCGGGGACAGGGGGCACTGAAGCTTTCTTT
CDR3: CASSFTPGTGGTEAFF

D: TRBD2
size: NA
V: TRBV29-1
J: TRBJ2-1
DNA: TGCAGCGTTGACGGCGGGAGACCCTACAATGAGCAGTTCTTC
CDR3: CSVDGGRPYNEQFF

D: TRBD2
size: NA
V: TRBV19
J: TRBJ2-3
DNA: TGTGCCAGTAGTATAGGTCGCCTAGCGGGGTTCACAGATACGCAGTATTTT
CDR3: CASSIGRLAGFTDTQYF